This T cell receptor beta chain stems from a study of blood T cell repertoires in COVID-19. Sequencing used immunoSEQ multiplex PCR; TCRdb keeps in-frame clones, though not all of them. The data show approximately 300,000 clones, approximately 81% seen once. The CDR3 length is 13 residues. Losses at the gene ends were 6 bases for V and 7 bases for J; bases not matched to a gene: 7. Germline V CDR1 and CDR2: MDHEN, SYDVKM. This sequence was found in a woman between 25 and 40 years old who had been exposed to COVID-19. Material: PBMCs or T cells enriched from blood (not recorded which). J is TRBJ1-2 and V is TRBV28; 8 bases are a match to TRBD1. The CDR3 DNA is TGTGCCAGCAGCAGCGGACAGGGTACTGGCTACACCTTC. Translated: CASSSGQGTGYTF.